Given below is one T cell receptor beta chain in context. Its specificity is not known. Data came from immunoSEQ multiplex PCR; TCRdb stores just in-frame clones and leaves some out. The repertoire holds about 82,000 clones, with over 65% as singletons. J was trimmed by 7 bases and V by 2 bases; bases with no gene match: 2. Germline CDR1 is ENHRY and CDR2 is SYGVKD. There are 13 residues in the CDR3. This entry comes from a study of OX40 agonist ivuxolimab in advanced cancers. Overall study context: Patients received ivuxolimab, an intravenous treatment, every 2 weeks at 0.01 to 10 mg/kg. Study-wide findings and caveats: Some nonresponders also had low normalized T-cell clonal expansion. Researchers report that CD8+ T cells had, on average, more expanded clones than CD4+.

Blood sampling was done at baseline, cycle 4 day 1, and cycle 7 day 1. The specimen comprised CD4+ or CD8+ T cells sorted from blood, sampled in a trial of the OX40 agonist ivuxolimab. This chain uses TRBV10-3 with TRBJ2-1; 7 nucleotides line up with TRBD1. This TCR derives from an adult with an advanced solid tumor such as melanoma, head and neck, liver or kidney cancer. The CDR3 sequence: CAISENRGNEQFF. CDR3 bases: TGTGCCATCAGTGAGAACAGGGGAAATGAGCAGTTCTTC.